These 17 T cell receptor beta chains were all obtained from the same sample, sequenced in a study of response to subunit inactivated influenza vaccine. MiXCR, run by TCRdb on the RT-PCR reads, gives a single entry per CDR3 protein. Found here are about 520,000 distinct CDR3 sequences, approximately 6.9% of them singletons; the top ten hold over 10%. Sequencing was performed on PBMCs from blood, taken roughly 24 months after vaccination. The receptors come from a man in his fifties or sixties who received an inactivated influenza vaccine.

This clonotype was detected ten times or more. This chain connects TRBV20-1 to TRBJ1-6, with D possibly being TRBD1 (5 bases). Germline V CDR1 and CDR2: DFQATT, SNEGSKA (reference sequence). The V end lost 5 bases, the J end lost 7 bases, and 15 bases lay between the germline ends. This CDR3 is 14 amino acids long. The CDR3: CSALSQGSNSPLHF. The DNA of the CDR3 is TGCAGTGCTTTAAGTCAGGGCTCGAATTCACCCCTCCACTTT.

This clonotype has more than one count but fewer than ten. The CDR3 sequence is CASSSLTGEEYF. The CDR3 DNA is TGTGCCAGCAGTTCCCTGACAGGGGAAGAGTACTTC. This chain uses TRBV28 with TRBJ2-7; 8 nucleotides line up with TRBD1. The CDR3 is made up of 12 amino acids. The germline V gene encodes CDR1 MDHEN and CDR2 SYDVKM. The trim removed 4 bases at V and 11 bases at J, leaving 7 bases unmatched.

The chain recombines TRBV4-3 with TRBJ2-3; D unresolved. The V and J ends lost 1 base and 4 bases respectively, with 12 bases between them. The germline gives CDR1 LGHNA, CDR2 YSLEER. This CDR3 spans 15 amino acids. The DNA for the CDR3 is TGCGCCAGCAGCCAAGTAGGGTCGAACGCAGATACGCAGTATTTT. This codes for CASSQVGSNADTQYF.

This chain links TRBV5-1 with TRBJ2-1, with TRBD2 identical over 9 bases. V dropped 4 bases and J dropped 8; count of bases not matched to a gene: 10. This CDR3 has 15 residues. Germline lookup yields CDR1 SGHRS and CDR2 YFSETQ. The CDR3 region is CASSPGGSGGDEQFF. The DNA of the CDR3 is TGCGCCAGCAGCCCTGGAGGTAGCGGGGGAGATGAGCAGTTCTTC. The full variable domain, with the rest looked up from reference TRBV5-1 and TRBJ2-1, is KAGVTQTPRYLIKTRGQQVTLSCSPISGHRSVSWYQQTPGQGLQFLFEYFSETQRNKGNFPGRFSGRQFSNSRSEMNVSTLELGDSALYLCASSPGGSGGDEQFFGPGTRLTVL.

This clonotype was detected a few times. The rearrangement uses TRBV27 and TRBJ1-5; TRBD1 matches 7 bases. The junction had 16 bases not matched to a gene; V was cut back by 5 bases and J by 0 bases. Germline V lookup: CDR1 MNHEY, CDR2 SMNVEV (reference sequence). CDR3 size: 19 residues. This chain's CDR3 is CASSPNSGTDYYSNQPQHF. CDR3 DNA sequence: TGTGCCAGCAGTCCCAACTCCGGGACAGACTACTATAGCAATCAGCCCCAGCATTTT.

The gene calls are TRBV19 and TRBJ2-3; D gene unclear. Germline lookup yields CDR1 LNHDA and CDR2 SQIVND (reference sequence). The CDR3 runs 11 residues. Trimming left V 5 bases short and J 14 bases short, with 14 bases between. CDR3 coding DNA: TGTGCCAGTAGTGCGCCTGGGATTCGGTATTTT. Residues: CASSAPGIRYF.

The table lists this clonotype with many counts. The chain recombines TRBV9 with TRBJ2-1; D possibly corresponds to TRBD1 (5 bases). V gave up 0 bases and J gave up 2 bases, with 12 bases separating them. The length of the CDR3 is 16 residues. The V gene's germline CDR1 is SGDLS and CDR2 YYNGEE. As DNA, the CDR3 is TGTGCCAGCAGCGTAGCCGCCTTAGGGGCCTACAATGAGCAGTTCTTC. Translating gives CASSVAALGAYNEQFF. Looking up the rest from reference TRBV9 and TRBJ2-1 gives the full variable domain: DSGVTQTPKHLITATGQRVTLRCSPRSGDLSVYWYQQSLDQGLQFLIQYYNGEERAKGNILERFSAQQFPDLHSELNLSSLELGDSALYFCASSVAALGAYNEQFFGPGTRLTVL.

The chain employs TRBV18 and TRBJ2-2; 9 bases are a match to TRBD1. CDR1 is KGHSH, CDR2 LQKENI, per germline. The CDR3 has 16 amino acids. V was clipped by 5 bases and J by 3 bases; unmatched bases: 7. CDR3 region: CASSTEDRGDTGELFF. The CDR3 DNA reads TGTGCCAGCTCAACCGAGGACAGGGGCGACACCGGGGAGCTGTTTTTT.

This clonotype was counted many times. The chain uses TRBV20-1 and TRBJ1-2; the D is unclear. From germline, CDR1 is DFQATT and CDR2 SNEGSKA (reference sequence). V shed 3 bases and J shed 7 bases, with 12 bases lying between them. CDR3 size: 12 residues. The CDR3 spells CSASPAATGYTF. The DNA of the CDR3 is TGCAGTGCTAGTCCAGCGGCCACTGGCTACACCTTC.

This clonotype has only a few counts. This chain connects TRBV18 to TRBJ1-2, with 8 bases that match TRBD1. V was clipped by 3 bases and J by 4 bases; unmatched bases: 10. CDR3 length: 16 residues. Germline V gene data show CDR1 as KGHSH and CDR2 as LQKENI. The CDR3 nucleotides are TGTGCCAGCTCACCCGGACAGGGTCGGTTAGGCTATGGCTACACCTTC. This sequence encodes CASSPGQGRLGYGYTF.

This clonotype was picked up a small number of times. The genes are TRBV11-2 and TRBJ2-6, with D unresolved. Germline CDR1 SGHAT, CDR2 FQNNGV. The CDR3 runs 16 residues. The ends were cut back, 3 bases at V and 4 bases at J, with 13 bases in the middle. This chain's CDR3 is CASSFRTFGGANVLTF. CDR3 in DNA: TGTGCCAGCAGCTTTAGGACGTTTGGGGGGGCCAACGTCCTGACTTTC.

This clonotype has just a few counts. The chain combines TRBV12-3 or TRBV12-4 with TRBJ1-3, with 9 positions matching TRBD1. Losses at the gene ends were 4 bases for V and 9 bases for J; bases not matched to a gene: 10. The CDR3 totals 15 residues. The CDR3 DNA is TGTGCCAGCAGTTCTTGGGGACAGGGAGCCGGCACCATATATTTT. Protein: CASSSWGQGAGTIYF.

The V and J genes are TRBV7-9 and TRBJ1-4, with D unresolved. V was trimmed by 3 bases and J by 5 bases, leaving 10 bases between them. The length of the CDR3 is 14 residues. Germline V CDR1 and CDR2: SEHNR, FQNEAQ (reference sequence). Here the CDR3 reads CASSFWTENEKLFF. CDR3 coding DNA: TGTGCCAGCAGCTTTTGGACGGAGAATGAAAAACTGTTTTTT.

This clonotype has at least ten counts. The V gene is TRBV29-1, the J gene TRBJ2-1, with TRBD2 matching 13 bases. This CDR3 spans 13 amino acids. The germline V gene has CDR1 SQVTM and CDR2 ANQGSEA. V trimming: 4 bases; J trimming: 9 bases; junction bases outside the gene matches: 3. The chain's CDR3 is CSVGLAGGLEQFF. CDR3 in DNA: TGCAGCGTTGGACTAGCGGGGGGCCTTGAGCAGTTCTTC.

This clonotype was detected many times. The chain employs TRBV14 and TRBJ1-1; TRBD1 might be the D (6 bases). Per germline, CDR1 SGHDN and CDR2 FVKESK. The V and J ends lost 8 bases and 0 bases respectively, with 10 bases between them. The CDR3 loop spans 13 amino acids. In DNA form, the CDR3 reads TGTGCCAGCTCACCAGGGGTGAACACTGAAGCTTTCTTT. Protein: CASSPGVNTEAFF.

This rearrangement joins TRBV4-3 to TRBJ2-1, with 12 bases aligning to TRBD2. Germline V CDR1 and CDR2: LGHNA, YSLEER. CDR3 length: 16 residues. V dropped 0 bases and J dropped 6; count of bases not matched to a gene: 3. The CDR3 loop reads CASSQDGTSGRNEQFF. CDR3 bases: TGCGCCAGCAGCCAAGATGGGACTAGCGGGCGCAATGAGCAGTTCTTC.

This clonotype has just a few counts. The chain recombines TRBV20-1 with TRBJ1-6, with D possibly TRBD1 on 5 matching bases. This CDR3 is 15 amino acids long. The ends were cut back, 0 bases at V and 4 bases at J, with 10 bases in the middle. The germline CDR1 and CDR2 sequences are DFQATT and SNEGSKA (reference sequence). The CDR3 nucleotides read TGCAGTGCTAGAGAACAGACAGATTATAATTCACCCCTCCACTTT. Protein: CSAREQTDYNSPLHF.